This T cell receptor beta chain originates from a study of radiation and T cells in renal cell carcinoma. The germline V gene encodes CDR1 SEHNR and CDR2 FQNEAQ (reference sequence). This CDR3 has 15 residues. V was cut by 1 base and J by 0 bases, with 7 bases left in between. Here immunoSEQ multiplex PCR was the method, and the copy in TCRdb shows in-frame clones only, minus some. The repertoire holds roughly 13,000 clones, with about 65% as singletons. Treatment noted: treatment-naive control, cytoreductive nephrectomy. This TCR derives from a woman of 80 years or more with renal cell carcinoma. The sample here was tumor tissue, taken from a patient whose treatment was nephrectomy without radiotherapy. The chain uses TRBV7-9 and TRBJ1-3; D is possibly TRBD1 (5 bases). CDR3 in amino acids: CASSLGGISGNTIYF. In DNA, the CDR3 is TGTGCCAGCAGCTTAGGGGGCATCTCTGGAAACACCATATATTTT.